Described below is a single TCR beta chain sequence and its context. Its antigen is unknown. The germline CDR1 and CDR2 sequences are SGHRS and YFSETQ. CDR3 size: 15 residues. The J segment lost 1 base and the V segment lost 3 bases, leaving 3 bases of the junction unmatched. The sample originates from a study of shared clonotypes between healthy human individuals. The study's findings and limits: With few donors, the genetic and exposure-history diversity represented was limited. Shared across a few donors were around 5% of the naive CD4 clonotypes.

TCRdb's table, derived via immunoSEQ multiplex PCR, lists solely in-frame clones and lacks some. Here the sample spans some 1.1 million clones, 70% to 85% being singletons. The chain is built from TRBV5-1 and TRBJ2-2, with 7 bases lining up with TRBD1. Sequencing was performed on memory CD4+ T cells from PBMCs. Sample subset: CD45RA-negative fraction. The source is a man younger than 30 in good health. Some clones in this sample may be carry-over from other donors' samples. The CDR3 coding sequence is TGCGCCAGCAGCTGGGACAGCGTGAACACCGGGGAGCTGTTTTTT. Its translation is CASSWDSVNTGELFF. The entire variable domain, with the rest obtained from reference TRBV5-1 and TRBJ2-2, is as follows: KAGVTQTPRYLIKTRGQQVTLSCSPISGHRSVSWYQQTPGQGLQFLFEYFSETQRNKGNFPGRFSGRQFSNSRSEMNVSTLELGDSALYLCASSWDSVNTGELFFGEGSRLTVL.